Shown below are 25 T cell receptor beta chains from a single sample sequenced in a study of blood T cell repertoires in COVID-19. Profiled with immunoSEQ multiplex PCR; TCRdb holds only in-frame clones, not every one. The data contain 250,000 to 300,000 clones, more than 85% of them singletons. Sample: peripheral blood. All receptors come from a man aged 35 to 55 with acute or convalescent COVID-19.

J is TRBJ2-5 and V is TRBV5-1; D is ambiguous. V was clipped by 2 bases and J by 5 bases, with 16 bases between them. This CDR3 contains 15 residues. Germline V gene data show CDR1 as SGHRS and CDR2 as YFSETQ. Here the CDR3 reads CASSLLNYVEETQYF. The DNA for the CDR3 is TGCGCCAGCAGCTTACTCAACTACGTCGAGGAGACCCAGTACTTC.

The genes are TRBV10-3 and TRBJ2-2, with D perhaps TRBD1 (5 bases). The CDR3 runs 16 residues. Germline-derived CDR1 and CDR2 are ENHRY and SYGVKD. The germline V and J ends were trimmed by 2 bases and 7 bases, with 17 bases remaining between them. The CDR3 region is CAISEEQVTSSGELFF. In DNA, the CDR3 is TGTGCCATCAGTGAGGAACAGGTTACCTCAAGCGGGGAGCTGTTTTTT.

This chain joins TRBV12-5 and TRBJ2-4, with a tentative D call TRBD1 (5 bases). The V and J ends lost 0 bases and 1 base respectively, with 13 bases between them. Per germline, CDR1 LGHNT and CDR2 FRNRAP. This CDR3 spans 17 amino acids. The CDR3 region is CASGLVLRGSAKNIQYF. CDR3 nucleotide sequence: TGTGCTAGTGGTTTGGTACTTAGGGGCTCGGCCAAAAACATTCAGTACTTC.

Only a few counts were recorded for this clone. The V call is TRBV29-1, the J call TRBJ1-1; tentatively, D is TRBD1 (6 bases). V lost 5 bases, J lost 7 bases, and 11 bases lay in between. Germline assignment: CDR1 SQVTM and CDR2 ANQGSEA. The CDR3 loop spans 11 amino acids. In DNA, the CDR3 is TGCAGCGTTCCCAGGGGCCTTGAAGCTTTCTTT. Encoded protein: CSVPRGLEAFF.

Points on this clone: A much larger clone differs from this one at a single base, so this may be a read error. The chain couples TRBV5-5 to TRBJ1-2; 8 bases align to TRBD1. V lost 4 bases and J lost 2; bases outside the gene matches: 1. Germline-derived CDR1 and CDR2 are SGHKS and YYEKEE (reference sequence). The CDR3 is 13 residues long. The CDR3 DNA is TGTGCCAGCAGCGGACAGGGAAACTATGGCTACACCTTC. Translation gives CASSGQGNYGYTF. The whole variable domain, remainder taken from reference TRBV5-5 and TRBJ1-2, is DAGVTQSPTHLIKTRGQQVTLRCSPISGHKSVSWYQQVLGQGPQFIFQYYEKEERGRGNFPDRFSARQFPNYSSELNVNALLLGDSALYLCASSGQGNYGYTFGSGTRLTVV.

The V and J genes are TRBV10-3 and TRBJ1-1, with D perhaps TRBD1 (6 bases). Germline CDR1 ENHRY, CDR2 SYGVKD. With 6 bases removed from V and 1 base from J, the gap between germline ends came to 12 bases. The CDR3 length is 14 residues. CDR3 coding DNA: TGTGCCATCAGCCAAACACAGGGGAACACTGAAGCTTTCTTT. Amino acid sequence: CAISQTQGNTEAFF.

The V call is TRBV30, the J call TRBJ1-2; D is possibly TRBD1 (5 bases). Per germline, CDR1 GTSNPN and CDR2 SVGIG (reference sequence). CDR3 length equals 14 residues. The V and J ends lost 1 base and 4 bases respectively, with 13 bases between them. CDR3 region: CAWSDGRVSYGYTF. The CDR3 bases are TGTGCCTGGAGTGACGGCAGGGTTAGCTATGGCTACACCTTC.

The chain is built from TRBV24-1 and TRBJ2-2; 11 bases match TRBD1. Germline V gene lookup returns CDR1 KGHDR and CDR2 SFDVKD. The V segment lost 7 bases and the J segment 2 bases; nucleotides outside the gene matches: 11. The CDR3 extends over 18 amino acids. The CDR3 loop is CATSPPGQGELNTGELFF. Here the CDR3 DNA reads TGTGCCACCAGCCCTCCGGGACAGGGGGAGTTAAACACCGGGGAGCTGTTTTTT.

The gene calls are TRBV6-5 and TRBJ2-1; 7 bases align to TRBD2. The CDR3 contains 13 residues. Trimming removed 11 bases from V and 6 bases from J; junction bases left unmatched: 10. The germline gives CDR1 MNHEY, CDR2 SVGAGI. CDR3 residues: CAGEGGDGNEQFF. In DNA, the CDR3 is TGTGCCGGGGAGGGAGGGGACGGCAATGAGCAGTTCTTC.

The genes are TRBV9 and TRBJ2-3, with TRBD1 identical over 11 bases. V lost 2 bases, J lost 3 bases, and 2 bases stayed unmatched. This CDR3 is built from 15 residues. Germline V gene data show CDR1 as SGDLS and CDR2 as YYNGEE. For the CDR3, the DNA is TGTGCCAGCAGCGTCGGGACAGGGGGTACAGATACGCAGTATTTT. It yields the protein CASSVGTGGTDTQYF.

CDR3 nucleotides: TGTGCCAGCACAGGACTATACTACAATGAGCAGTTCTTC. Protein product: CASTGLYYNEQFF. V is TRBV6-5 and J is TRBJ2-1, with a tentative D call TRBD2 (6 bases). The CDR3 is 13 residues long. Germline V gene sequence: CDR1 MNHEY, CDR2 SVGAGI. V lost 7 bases, J lost 3 bases, and 10 bases lay in between.

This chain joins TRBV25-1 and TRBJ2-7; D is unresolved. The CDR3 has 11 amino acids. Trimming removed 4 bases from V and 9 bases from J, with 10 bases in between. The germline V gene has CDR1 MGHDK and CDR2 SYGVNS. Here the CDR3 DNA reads TGTGCCAGCAGTGGGGCCGTTGTGCAGTACTTC. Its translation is CASSGAVVQYF.

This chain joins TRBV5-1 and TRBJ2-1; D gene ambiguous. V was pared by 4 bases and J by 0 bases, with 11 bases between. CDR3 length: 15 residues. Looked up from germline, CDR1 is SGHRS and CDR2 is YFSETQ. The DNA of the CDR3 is TGCGCCAGCAGCCTACTCGAAAGCTCCTACAATGAGCAGTTCTTC. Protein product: CASSLLESSYNEQFF.

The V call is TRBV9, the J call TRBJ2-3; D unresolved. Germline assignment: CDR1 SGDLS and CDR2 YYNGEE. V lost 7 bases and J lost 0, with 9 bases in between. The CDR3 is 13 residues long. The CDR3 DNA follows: TGTGCCAGCGCGCGCCTTAGCACAGATACGCAGTATTTT. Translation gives CASARLSTDTQYF.

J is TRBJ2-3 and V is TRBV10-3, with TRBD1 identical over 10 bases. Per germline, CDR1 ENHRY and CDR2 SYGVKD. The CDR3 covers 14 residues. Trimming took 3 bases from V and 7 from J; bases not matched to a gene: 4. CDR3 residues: CAISDGTGENTQYF. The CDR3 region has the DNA TGTGCCATCAGTGATGGGACAGGGGAAAATACGCAGTATTTT.

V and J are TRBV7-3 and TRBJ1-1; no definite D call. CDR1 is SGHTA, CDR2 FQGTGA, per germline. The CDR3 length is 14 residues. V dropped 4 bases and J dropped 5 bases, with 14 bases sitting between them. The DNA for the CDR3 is TGTGCCAGCAGCTCATCCCTACAGACGACTGAAGCTTTCTTT. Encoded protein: CASSSSLQTTEAFF.

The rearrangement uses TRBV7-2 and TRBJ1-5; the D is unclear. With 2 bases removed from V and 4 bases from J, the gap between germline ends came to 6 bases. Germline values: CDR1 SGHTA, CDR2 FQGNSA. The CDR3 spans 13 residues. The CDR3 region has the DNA TGTGCCAGCAGCTTATTTATGAATCAGCCCCAGCATTTT. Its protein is CASSLFMNQPQHF.

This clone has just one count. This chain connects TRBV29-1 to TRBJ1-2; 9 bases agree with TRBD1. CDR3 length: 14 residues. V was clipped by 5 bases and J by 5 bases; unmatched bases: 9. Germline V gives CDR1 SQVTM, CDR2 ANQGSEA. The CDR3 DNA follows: TGCAGCGTTTTGGGGGACAGGGCGATTTATGGCTACACCTTC. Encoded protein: CSVLGDRAIYGYTF.

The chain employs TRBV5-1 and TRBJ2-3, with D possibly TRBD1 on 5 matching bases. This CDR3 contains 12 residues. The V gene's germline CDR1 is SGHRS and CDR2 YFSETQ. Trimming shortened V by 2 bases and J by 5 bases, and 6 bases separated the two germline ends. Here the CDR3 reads CASSLTGDTQYF. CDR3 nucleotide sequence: TGCGCCAGCAGCTTAACAGGAGATACGCAGTATTTT.

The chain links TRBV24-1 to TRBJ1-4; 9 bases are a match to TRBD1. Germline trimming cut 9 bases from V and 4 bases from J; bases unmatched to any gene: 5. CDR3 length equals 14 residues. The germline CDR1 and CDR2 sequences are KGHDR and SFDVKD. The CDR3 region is CATGRQGDNEKLFF. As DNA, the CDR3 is TGTGCCACCGGCCGACAGGGGGATAATGAAAAACTGTTTTTT.

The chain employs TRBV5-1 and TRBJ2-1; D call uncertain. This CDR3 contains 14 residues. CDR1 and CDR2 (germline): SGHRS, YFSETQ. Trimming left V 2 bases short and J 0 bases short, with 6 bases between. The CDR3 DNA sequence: TGCGCCAGCAGCTTAGAGAGCTCCTACAATGAGCAGTTCTTC. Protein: CASSLESSYNEQFF.

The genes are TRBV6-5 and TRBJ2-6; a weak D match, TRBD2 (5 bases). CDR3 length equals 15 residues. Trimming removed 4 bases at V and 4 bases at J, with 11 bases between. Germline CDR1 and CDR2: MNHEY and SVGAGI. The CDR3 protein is CASSSGVSGANVLTF. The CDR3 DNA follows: TGTGCCAGCAGTTCCGGGGTATCCGGGGCCAACGTCCTGACTTTC.

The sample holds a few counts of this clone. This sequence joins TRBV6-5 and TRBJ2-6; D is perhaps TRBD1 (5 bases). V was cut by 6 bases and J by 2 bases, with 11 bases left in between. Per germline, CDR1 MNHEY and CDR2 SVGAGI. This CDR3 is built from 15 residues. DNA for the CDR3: TGTGCCAGCAGCTCCAGGGCGGCTGGGGCCAACGTCCTGACTTTC. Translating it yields CASSSRAAGANVLTF.

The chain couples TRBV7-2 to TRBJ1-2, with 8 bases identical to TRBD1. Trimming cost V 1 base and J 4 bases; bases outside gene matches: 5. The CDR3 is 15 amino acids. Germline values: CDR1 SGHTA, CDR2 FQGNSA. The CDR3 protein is CASSLVQGGSYGYTF. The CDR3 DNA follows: TGTGCCAGCAGCTTAGTACAGGGGGGAAGCTATGGCTACACCTTC.

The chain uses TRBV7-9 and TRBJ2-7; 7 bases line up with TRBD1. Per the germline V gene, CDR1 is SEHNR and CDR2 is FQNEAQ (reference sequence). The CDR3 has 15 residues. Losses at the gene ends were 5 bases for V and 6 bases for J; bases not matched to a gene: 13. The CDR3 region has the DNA TGTGCCAGCAGCCCCAGGGGGAGTCCCCTCTCCGAGCAGTACTTC. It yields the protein CASSPRGSPLSEQYF.